The following is a T cell receptor beta chain sequence with its context. The antigen is undetermined. This sample stems from a study of PD-1 blockade in classical Hodgkin lymphoma. Study-wide results and caveats: In newly diagnosed patients, baseline TCR diversity was reportedly below that of healthy donors. Significantly greater TCR diversity emerged by C4D1 in CD4+ cells but not CD8+ cells. Exclusion applied to patients who initiated nivolumab less than 1 year following ASCT. Patients newly diagnosed and complete responders had comparable baseline diversity.

CDR1 GTSNPN and CDR2 SVGIG come from the germline V gene (reference sequence). The CDR3 covers 15 residues. The V gene end was trimmed by 6 bases and the J gene end by 7 bases; junction bases not matched to a gene: 15. Measured with immunoSEQ multiplex PCR; TCRdb has only the in-frame clones, and not every one. The table shows 64,000 or so clones, with about 90% occurring only once. The time point is: cycle 4 day 1 (C4D1), after five to seven weeks of nivolumab. Each patient relapsed following autologous stem cell transplantation, and prior brentuximab vedotin exposure differed. The receptor comes from a human donor with classical Hodgkin lymphoma. This material consisted of peripheral blood mononuclear cells (PBMCs), taken before the fourth cycle of nivolumab. This chain joins TRBV30 and TRBJ1-2, with TRBD1 matching over 9 bases. The CDR3 nucleotides are TGTGCCTGCCCCCGGGACAGGGTAGTTAGGAGTGGCTACACCTTC. Protein sequence: CACPRDRVVRSGYTF.